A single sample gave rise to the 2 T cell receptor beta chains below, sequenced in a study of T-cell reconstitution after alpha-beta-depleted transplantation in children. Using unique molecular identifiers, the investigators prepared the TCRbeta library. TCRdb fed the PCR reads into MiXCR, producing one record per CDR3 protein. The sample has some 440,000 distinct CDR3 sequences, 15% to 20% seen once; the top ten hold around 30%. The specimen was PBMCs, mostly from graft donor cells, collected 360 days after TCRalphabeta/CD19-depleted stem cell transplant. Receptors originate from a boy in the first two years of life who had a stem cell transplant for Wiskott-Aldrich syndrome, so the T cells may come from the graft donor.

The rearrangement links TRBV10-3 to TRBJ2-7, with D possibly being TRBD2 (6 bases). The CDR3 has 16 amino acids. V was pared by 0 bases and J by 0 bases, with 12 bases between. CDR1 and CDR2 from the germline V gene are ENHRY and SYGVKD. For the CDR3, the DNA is TGTGCCATCAGTGAGTCCCAATTAGCGGCCTCCTACGAGCAGTACTTC. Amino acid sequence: CAISESQLAASYEQYF.

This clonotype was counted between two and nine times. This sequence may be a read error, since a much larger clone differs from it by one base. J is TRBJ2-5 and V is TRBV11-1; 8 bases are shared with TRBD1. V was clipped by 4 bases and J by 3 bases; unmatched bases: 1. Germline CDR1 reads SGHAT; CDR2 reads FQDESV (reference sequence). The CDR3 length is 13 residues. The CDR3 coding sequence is TGTGCCAGCAGCTCGGACAGGGAAGAGACCCAGTACTTC. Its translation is CASSSDREETQYF.